A single sample gave rise to the 8 T cell receptor beta chains below, sequenced in a study of cytomegalovirus exposure and HLA in healthy donors. This table comes from immunoSEQ multiplex PCR, and its TCRdb copy is limited to in-frame clones, with some not included. The repertoire holds 200,000 to 250,000 clones, 80% to 85% seen once, with around 15% in the top ten. The sample consisted of PBMCs. These receptors all come from a woman in her thirties in good health and CMV-seropositive.

The table lists this clone with a count of one. The chain is built from TRBV4-1 and TRBJ1-1, with TRBD1 matching 9 bases. Germline V gene lookup returns CDR1 MGHRA and CDR2 YSYEKL. The V gene end was trimmed by 4 bases and the J gene end by 3 bases; junction bases not matched to a gene: 15. This CDR3 is built from 18 residues. CDR3 sequence (DNA): TGCGCCAGCAGCCGGGGACAGGGCCATGGACGGGTCTACACTGAAGCTTTCTTT. Translation gives CASSRGQGHGRVYTEAFF.

This chain links TRBV2 with TRBJ1-1, with TRBD1 identical over 8 bases. The CDR3 contains 16 residues. Germline trimming cut 7 bases from V and 0 bases from J; bases unmatched to any gene: 10. In germline, CDR1 is SNHLY, CDR2 FYNNEI. The CDR3 is CASIARQGPMNTEAFF. The CDR3 nucleotides are TGTGCCAGCATCGCCAGACAGGGGCCCATGAACACTGAAGCTTTCTTT. Together with reference TRBV2 and TRBJ1-1, the CDR3 gives the full variable domain: EPEVTQTPSHQVTQMGQEVILRCVPISNHLYFYWYRQILGQKVEFLVSFYNNEISEKSEIFDDQFSVERPDGSNFTLKIRSTKLEDSAMYFCASIARQGPMNTEAFFGQGTRLTVV.

The J gene is TRBJ2-7, the V gene TRBV15; 11 bases are a match to TRBD1. The CDR3 has 14 residues. CDR1 LNHNV and CDR2 YYDKDF come from the germline V gene (reference sequence). Trimming removed 3 bases from V and 5 bases from J; junction bases left unmatched: 3. The CDR3 nucleotides read TGTGCCACCAGCAGGGGGGACAGGGGGAACGAGCAGTACTTC. Its translation is CATSRGDRGNEQYF.

This chain uses TRBV29-1 with TRBJ1-4; no clear D gene. V was pared by 5 bases and J by 5 bases, with 12 bases between. Germline V CDR1 and CDR2: SQVTM, ANQGSEA. The CDR3 has 13 amino acids. Written as DNA, the CDR3 is TGCAGCGTTAATTTTCAGCCAAATGAAAAACTGTTTTTT. Its protein is CSVNFQPNEKLFF. Filled out from reference TRBV29-1 and TRBJ1-4, the complete variable domain reads SAVISQKPSRDICQRGTSLTIQCQVDSQVTMMFWYRQQPGQSLTLIATANQGSEATYESGFVIDKFPISRPNLTFSTLTVSNMSPEDSSIYLCSVNFQPNEKLFFGSGTQLSVL.

This rearrangement joins TRBV6-4 to TRBJ1-2; 7 nucleotides align to TRBD1. CDR3 size: 11 residues. Germline-derived CDR1 and CDR2 are MRHNA and SNTAGT. The junction had 10 bases not matched to a gene; V was cut back by 8 bases and J by 13 bases. CDR3 in DNA: TGTGCCAGCGGGAGGGGGCTGTGCTCCACCTTC. It yields the protein CASGRGLCSTF.

The chain links TRBV6-6 to TRBJ1-2, with 12 bases identical to TRBD1. Germline CDR1 MNHNY, CDR2 SVGAGI (reference sequence). V trimming: 2 bases; J trimming: 7 bases; junction bases outside the gene matches: 5. There are 15 residues in the CDR3. For the CDR3, the DNA is TGTGCCAGCAGTTACGGGGGGGACAGGGGGCTTGGCTACACCTTC. It encodes CASSYGGDRGLGYTF.

The chain couples TRBV18 to TRBJ1-2, with 8 bases identical to TRBD1. V lost 3 bases and J lost 2; bases outside the gene matches: 5. This CDR3 is built from 15 residues. Germline values: CDR1 KGHSH, CDR2 LQKENI. This CDR3 is CASSPRTGPNYGYTF. Written as DNA, the CDR3 is TGTGCCAGCTCACCCCGGACAGGGCCGAACTATGGCTACACCTTC.

The V call is TRBV15, the J call TRBJ1-3; D possibly corresponds to TRBD1 (6 bases). The CDR3 consists of 17 residues. The V gene's germline CDR1 is LNHNV and CDR2 YYDKDF (reference sequence). Trimming cost V 3 bases and J 0 bases, with 15 bases left between them. DNA for the CDR3: TGTGCCACCAGCAGCACACCAGGACAGAGCTCTGGAAACACCATATATTTT. Protein: CATSSTPGQSSGNTIYF. The full variable domain, in which reference TRBV15 and TRBJ1-3 provide the parts outside the CDR3, is DAMVIQNPRYQVTQFGKPVTLSCSQTLNHNVMYWYQQKSSQAPKLLFHYYDKDFNNEADTPDNFQSRRPNTSFCFLDIRSPGLGDTAMYLCATSSTPGQSSGNTIYFGEGSWLTVV.